This T cell receptor beta chain was retrieved from a study of blood T cell repertoires in COVID-19. For the study at large: Both acute and convalescent COVID-19 samples were obtained from the United States, Italy and Spain. Sample material is recorded as cDNA or gDNA derived from T cells, B-cell-depleted T cells, or PBMCs.

Study processing details: Amplification of reference gene primers was used by the study to estimate nucleated cell counts. The repertoire was sequenced with immunoSEQ multiplex PCR; TCRdb's copy has only in-frame clones and lacks some. The V and J calls and the clone size are those of that table, but D and trimming were determined from the DNA. The sample records 400,000 or so clones, around 87% being singletons. The CDR3 spans 13 residues. Germline CDR1 SGHDT, CDR2 YYEEEE. Trimming cost V 6 bases and J 4 bases, with 12 bases left between them. The TCR was taken from a human donor in a cohort sampled during active COVID-19. Specimen: peripheral blood. The V gene is TRBV5-6, the J gene TRBJ2-3; D gene uncertain. The CDR3 protein is CASNPVAADTQYF. DNA of the CDR3: TGTGCCAGCAACCCCGTGGCGGCAGATACGCAGTATTTT.